What follows are 14 T cell receptor beta chains derived from one specimen sequenced in a study of a mutant IDH1 vaccine in newly diagnosed glioma. Time point reported: week 23, last vaccination. Topical imiquimod accompanied each vaccine dose, which consisted of 300 ug of mutant IDH1 20-mer peptide. Antigens for these TCRs are unknown. Clones were sequenced by immunoSEQ multiplex PCR, and TCRdb holds only the in-frame ones, with some missing. The sample holds tens of thousands of clones, about three quarters seen once. The sequenced sample was PBMCs, obtained from a glioma patient whose treatment included an IDH1 peptide vaccine. The receptors were gathered from a woman in her forties with glioma. Some clones in this sample may be carry-over from other donors' samples.

The rearrangement links TRBV4-3 to TRBJ1-1; D possibly corresponds to TRBD1 (5 bases). The V end lost 0 bases, the J end lost 8 bases, and 22 bases lay between the germline ends. Germline V gene data show CDR1 as LGHNA and CDR2 as YSLEER. CDR3 length: 17 amino acids. The CDR3: CASSQDPGSEQGVEAFF. CDR3 coding DNA: TGCGCCAGCAGCCAAGACCCAGGTTCCGAGCAGGGTGTAGAAGCTTTCTTT.

J is TRBJ2-1 and V is TRBV7-6, with D perhaps matching TRBD2 (6 bases). CDR3 length: 12 amino acids. Germline V CDR1 and CDR2: SGHVS, FNYEAQ. The V and J ends lost 5 bases and 8 bases respectively, with 10 bases between them. CDR3: CASSPPSDEQFF. The CDR3 DNA sequence: TGTGCCAGCAGCCCCCCTAGCGATGAGCAGTTCTTC.

The rearrangement links TRBV25-1 to TRBJ2-7; D is perhaps TRBD1 or TRBD2 (5 bases each). Germline lookup yields CDR1 MGHDK and CDR2 SYGVNS. The length of the CDR3 is 16 residues. The V and J ends lost 6 bases and 3 bases respectively, with 21 bases between them. In DNA form, the CDR3 reads TGTGCCAGCAGCCCCGGTGGGGACCGGAGTCTCTACGAGCAGTACTTC. It codes for CASSPGGDRSLYEQYF.

The chain employs TRBV10-3 and TRBJ1-4; possible D gene TRBD1, 6 bases. Germline V gene sequence: CDR1 ENHRY, CDR2 SYGVKD. Deletions cut 4 bases from V and 7 bases from J, with 16 bases between. The CDR3 is 15 residues long. The DNA of the CDR3 is TGTGCCATCAGTGGGGGGCCGACAGGATCTGAAAAACTGTTTTTT. Encoded protein: CAISGGPTGSEKLFF.

The chain is built from TRBV6-1 and TRBJ2-7; weak D call: TRBD2 (6 bases). The CDR3 contains 13 residues. V was cut by 7 bases and J by 0 bases, with 10 bases left in between. CDR1 is MNHNS, CDR2 SASEGT, per germline. The CDR3 bases are TGTGCCAGCACCCCTAGCGTCTCCTACGAGCAGTACTTC. Its protein is CASTPSVSYEQYF.

This chain links TRBV5-1 with TRBJ2-5; 10 nucleotides match TRBD1. V trimming: 2 bases; J trimming: 5 bases; junction bases outside the gene matches: 15. The germline CDR1 and CDR2 sequences are SGHRS and YFSETQ. The CDR3 length is 18 residues. The CDR3 bases are TGCGCCAGCAGCTTTCGTGGGACAGGGGCGTCCGGTGGGGAGACCCAGTACTTC. This codes for CASSFRGTGASGGETQYF.

V usage is TRBV10-3 and J usage is TRBJ1-6; no clear D. Trimming took off 4 bases at V and 10 bases at J, with 20 bases between the two ends. The CDR3 is 16 amino acids. CDR1 and CDR2 from the germline V gene are ENHRY and SYGVKD. For the CDR3, the DNA is TGTGCCATCAGTGCCGAAGAGACGGCCCAAGGGTCACCCCTCCACTTT. Protein product: CAISAEETAQGSPLHF.

In this sample, this clone turned up a few times. The V and J genes are TRBV9 and TRBJ2-3; D remains ambiguous. The CDR3 extends over 11 amino acids. Germline CDR1 reads SGDLS; CDR2 reads YYNGEE. With 3 bases removed from V and 2 bases from J, the gap between germline ends came to 1 base. The CDR3 region is CASSATDTQYF. The DNA for the CDR3 is TGTGCCAGCAGCGCCACAGATACGCAGTATTTT.

The chain joins TRBV5-6 to TRBJ1-2; D is possibly TRBD1 (6 bases). Germline assignment: CDR1 SGHDT and CDR2 YYEEEE. Trimming took off 2 bases at V and 6 bases at J, with 11 bases between the two ends. This CDR3 comprises 13 residues. This CDR3 is CASSLRGGDGYTF. The CDR3 DNA follows: TGTGCCAGCAGCTTAAGGGGGGGCGATGGCTACACCTTC.

CDR3 amino acids: CATSRQGNGQPQHF. CDR3 DNA: TGTGCCACCAGCAGACAGGGGAATGGTCAGCCCCAGCATTTT. This chain uses TRBV15 with TRBJ1-5; D perhaps matches TRBD1 (6 bases). V was clipped by 2 bases and J by 6 bases, with 11 bases between them. Germline lookup yields CDR1 LNHNV and CDR2 YYDKDF (reference sequence). The CDR3 contains 14 residues.

The chain is built from TRBV5-4 and TRBJ1-2, with no clear D. CDR1 SGHNT and CDR2 YYREEE come from the germline V gene (reference sequence). The CDR3 runs to 12 residues. V shed 0 bases and J shed 9 bases, with 9 bases lying between them. CDR3 residues: CASSLAGESYTF. The CDR3 region has the DNA TGTGCCAGCAGCTTGGCCGGGGAGAGCTACACCTTC.

CDR3 in DNA: TGTGCCAGCAGCTCCGAGGGGGGCACTGAAGCTTTCTTT. Its protein product is CASSSEGGTEAFF. This sequence joins TRBV7-8 and TRBJ1-1, with D tentatively TRBD1 (6 bases). V was trimmed by 4 bases and J by 4 bases, leaving 10 bases between them. In germline, CDR1 is SGHVS, CDR2 FQNEAQ. This CDR3 is 13 amino acids long.

The chain joins TRBV27 to TRBJ1-2, with D possibly matching TRBD1 (6 bases). The germline V and J ends were trimmed by 1 base and 10 bases, with 16 bases remaining between them. The CDR3 contains 14 residues. CDR1 and CDR2 from the germline V gene are MNHEY and SMNVEV (reference sequence). The CDR3 DNA sequence: TGTGCCAGCAGTTTATTACAGGGCACCGGAGTCTACACCTTC. The encoded protein is CASSLLQGTGVYTF.

The CDR3 coding sequence is TGCGCCAGCAGCCAAGATATCAATGAGCAGTTCTTC. It specifies CASSQDINEQFF. V is TRBV4-1 and J is TRBJ2-1; D call uncertain. Trimming pared 0 bases from V and 6 bases from J, leaving 3 bases between. This CDR3 has 12 amino acids. In germline, CDR1 is MGHRA, CDR2 YSYEKL.